The 22 T cell receptor beta chains listed next were all sequenced from one sample in a study of shared clonotypes between healthy human individuals. Terminally differentiated effector memory CD45RA+ cells were excluded from the naive CD8 cells, which were CD45RO-negative and positively selected for CCR7. Only in-frame clones appear in the TCRdb table, and some are missing; sequencing was by immunoSEQ multiplex PCR. The table has around 2.1 million clones, about 92% seen once. The source material was naive CD8+ T cells from PBMCs. The receptors originated from a man aged 18 to 29 in good health. Some clones in this sample may be carry-over from other donors' samples.

The chain joins TRBV5-4 to TRBJ2-7; 9 bases agree with TRBD1. The CDR3 runs 15 residues. CDR1 is SGHNT, CDR2 YYREEE, per germline (reference sequence). Germline trimming cut 5 bases from V and 6 bases from J; bases unmatched to any gene: 12. The CDR3 loop reads CASRRTGQGFSEQYF. DNA for the CDR3: TGTGCCAGCAGGCGTACGGGACAGGGATTCTCCGAGCAGTACTTC.

Here the CDR3 DNA reads TGCAGCCAAAGGACAGAAAGAGCGGGGACCCAGTACTTC. It codes for CSQRTERAGTQYF. The V call is TRBV29-1, the J call TRBJ2-5; D is perhaps TRBD1 or TRBD2 (6 bases each). There are 13 residues in the CDR3. V lost 8 bases and J lost 7, with 20 bases in between. CDR1 SQVTM and CDR2 ANQGSEA come from the germline V gene.

CDR3 DNA sequence: TGTGCCAGCAGCTTGGCCGAGGGCAGCACCGGGGAGCTGTTTTTT. It translates to CASSLAEGSTGELFF. The chain has TRBV5-6 and TRBJ2-2, with D possibly TRBD2 on 5 matching bases. The V and J ends lost 0 bases and 4 bases respectively, with 10 bases between them. This CDR3 is 15 amino acids long. CDR1 is SGHDT and CDR2 is YYEEEE in the germline V gene.

The CDR3: CASSFTGGEVTEAFF. Here the CDR3 DNA reads TGTGCCAGCAGCTTTACAGGGGGCGAGGTTACTGAAGCTTTCTTT. The V call is TRBV7-9, the J call TRBJ1-1, with 9 bases that match TRBD1. Per germline, CDR1 SEHNR and CDR2 FQNEAQ (reference sequence). The length of the CDR3 is 15 residues. V shed 3 bases and J 5 bases; nucleotides not matched to a gene: 7. Variable domain in full (rest from reference TRBV7-9 and TRBJ1-1): DTGVSQNPRHKITKRGQNVTFRCDPISEHNRLYWYRQTLGQGPEFLTYFQNEAQLEKSRLLSDRFSAERPKGSFSTLEIQRTEQGDSAMYLCASSFTGGEVTEAFFGQGTRLTVV.

The CDR3 DNA follows: TGTGCCAGCACTTCTGCTCTCACAGATACGCAGTATTTT. Its translation is CASTSALTDTQYF. J is TRBJ2-3 and V is TRBV28; D unresolved. The CDR3 spans 13 residues. Germline CDR1 is MDHEN and CDR2 is SYDVKM. V dropped 7 bases and J dropped 2 bases, with 10 bases sitting between them. Filled out from reference TRBV28 and TRBJ2-3, the complete variable domain reads DVKVTQSSRYLVKRTGEKVFLECVQDMDHENMFWYRQDPGLGLRLIYFSYDVKMKEKGDIPEGYSVSREKKERFSLILESASTNQTSMYLCASTSALTDTQYFGPGTRLTVL.

This chain joins TRBV6-5 and TRBJ1-2, with 10 nucleotides matching TRBD1. The germline gives CDR1 MNHEY, CDR2 SVGAGI. With 2 bases clipped from V and 8 bases from J, the junction kept 8 bases outside the gene matches. The CDR3 is 15 amino acids. CDR3 sequence reads: CASSYEGQGKGGYTF. In nucleotides, the CDR3 is TGTGCCAGCAGTTACGAGGGACAGGGGAAGGGAGGCTACACCTTC.

This sequence joins TRBV27 and TRBJ1-1, with unresolved D. Trimming left V 6 bases short and J 1 base short, with 3 bases between. CDR3 length: 11 residues. CDR1 is MNHEY, CDR2 SMNVEV, per germline (reference sequence). CDR3 nucleotides: TGTGCCAGCAGGGAGAACACTGAAGCTTTCTTT. Its protein is CASRENTEAFF.

The chain is built from TRBV7-9 and TRBJ2-3, with D uncertain. The CDR3 is 15 residues long. V dropped 6 bases and J dropped 0 bases, with 13 bases sitting between them. Germline V gene lookup returns CDR1 SEHNR and CDR2 FQNEAQ (reference sequence). For the CDR3, the DNA is TGTGCCAGCAGACTCGGACCAGGAAGCACAGATACGCAGTATTTT. This gives the protein CASRLGPGSTDTQYF.

The rearrangement links TRBV4-3 to TRBJ2-6, with D perhaps matching TRBD2 (6 bases). V gave up 0 bases and J gave up 2 bases, with 17 bases separating them. The CDR3 is made up of 19 amino acids. CDR1 is LGHNA and CDR2 is YSLEER in the germline V gene. CDR3 nucleotide sequence: TGCGCCAGCAGCCAAGACCTCTACCCTCCGGGGGCTGGGGCCAACGTCCTGACTTTC. Protein: CASSQDLYPPGAGANVLTF.

This clone occurred a few times. The chain has TRBV7-3 and TRBJ1-1; 10 nucleotides align to TRBD1. Germline V gives CDR1 SGHTA, CDR2 FQGTGA. The CDR3 spans 15 residues. Trimming cost V 3 bases and J 4 bases; bases outside gene matches: 5. The CDR3 DNA sequence: TGTGCCAGCAGCTTCCGACAGGGGGCGATCACTGAAGCTTTCTTT. It codes for CASSFRQGAITEAFF.

This rearrangement joins TRBV9 to TRBJ2-7; the match to TRBD2 covers 7 bases. The junction had 6 bases not matched to a gene; V was cut back by 4 bases and J by 2 bases. The CDR3 sequence is 14 residues long. The V gene's germline CDR1 is SGDLS and CDR2 YYNGEE. CDR3: CASSPLAETYEQYF. As DNA, the CDR3 is TGTGCCAGCAGCCCCCTAGCGGAGACCTACGAGCAGTACTTC.

The chain recombines TRBV10-2 with TRBJ2-1; 7 bases line up with TRBD1. Trimming took 6 bases from V and 3 from J; bases not matched to a gene: 8. The CDR3 sequence is 15 residues long. Germline CDR1 reads WSHSY; CDR2 reads SAAADI. CDR3 residues: CASSHRDSLYNEQFF. The DNA for the CDR3 is TGCGCCAGCAGCCACCGGGACAGTCTCTACAATGAGCAGTTCTTC.

This rearrangement joins TRBV28 to TRBJ1-4; no reliable D call. The germline V gene encodes CDR1 MDHEN and CDR2 SYDVKM. V shed 8 bases and J shed 7 bases, with 20 bases lying between them. This CDR3 region has 15 residues. Written as DNA, the CDR3 is TGTGCCAGCTCCTACCCGGGAGAAGAGGGTGAAAAACTGTTTTTT. Its protein is CASSYPGEEGEKLFF.

V is TRBV6-1 and J is TRBJ2-7, with 7 bases fitting TRBD1. The junction had 11 bases not matched to a gene; V was cut back by 9 bases and J by 3 bases. Per germline, CDR1 MNHNS and CDR2 SASEGT. This CDR3 spans 14 amino acids. CDR3 DNA: TGTGCCAGTCGGACAGGCGTACGGGGCTACGAGCAGTACTTC. Translating it yields CASRTGVRGYEQYF.

This CDR3 reads CASSPGGTPNTGELFF. CDR3 nucleotide sequence: TGTGCCAGCAGCCCCGGCGGGACACCGAACACCGGGGAGCTGTTTTTT. The rearrangement links TRBV7-6 to TRBJ2-2; D may match TRBD1 or TRBD2 (6 bases each). The CDR3 contains 16 residues. Per the germline V gene, CDR1 is SGHVS and CDR2 is FNYEAQ. Trimming cost V 5 bases and J 0 bases, with 13 bases left between them.

On this clone: Other nucleotide sequences in the sample specify the same CDR3. The chain uses TRBV6-5 and TRBJ2-7, with D perhaps TRBD1 (5 bases). Trimming pared 6 bases from V and 3 bases from J, leaving 12 bases between. Germline values: CDR1 MNHEY, CDR2 SVGAGI. The CDR3 totals 13 residues. CDR3 nucleotides: TGTGCCAGCAGCCCAGGGCCGTACTACGAGCAGTACTTC. It codes for CASSPGPYYEQYF.

The chain couples TRBV7-2 to TRBJ2-7; 9 bases agree with TRBD1. The CDR3 is made up of 15 amino acids. The germline V gene encodes CDR1 SGHTA and CDR2 FQGNSA. The V segment lost 2 bases and the J segment 4 bases; nucleotides outside the gene matches: 6. CDR3 sequence (DNA): TGTGCCAGCAGCTTATTGACAGGGGGACTATACGAGCAGTACTTC. This codes for CASSLLTGGLYEQYF.

CDR3 sequence reads: CASSFRSLFYGYTF. The CDR3 bases are TGTGCCAGCAGTTTTAGGTCCCTTTTTTATGGCTACACCTTC. The genes are TRBV28 and TRBJ1-2; D is unresolved. Germline CDR1 is MDHEN and CDR2 is SYDVKM. This CDR3 comprises 14 residues. Trimming took off 3 bases at V and 5 bases at J, with 13 bases between the two ends.

The chain employs TRBV14 and TRBJ2-5; D may match TRBD1 or TRBD2 (5 bases each). Trimming stripped 4 bases from V and 5 bases from J, with 20 bases between. CDR3 size: 16 residues. Germline-derived CDR1 and CDR2 are SGHDN and FVKESK. CDR3 residues: CASSPLHGQRGETQYF. In nucleotides, the CDR3 is TGTGCCAGCAGCCCGCTTCACGGACAAAGAGGGGAGACCCAGTACTTC.

This chain links TRBV6-5 with TRBJ1-2, with 7 nucleotides matching TRBD1. Germline values: CDR1 MNHEY, CDR2 SVGAGI. Unmatched junction bases numbered 10, after V lost 2 bases and J lost 7 bases. The CDR3 sequence is 15 residues long. The CDR3 DNA is TGTGCCAGCAGTTACGGGACAGACTTCCCGGGTGGCTACACCTTC. The encoded protein is CASSYGTDFPGGYTF.

This chain links TRBV28 with TRBJ2-2, with a tentative D call TRBD2 (5 bases). Trimming shortened V by 6 bases and J by 5 bases, and 13 bases separated the two germline ends. This CDR3 comprises 14 residues. CDR1 and CDR2 (germline): MDHEN, SYDVKM. The CDR3 spells CASRLEGSTGELFF. CDR3 bases: TGTGCCAGCAGGCTAGAGGGTTCTACCGGGGAGCTGTTTTTT.

This clone appeared a single time. The chain employs TRBV19 and TRBJ1-1; maybe TRBD1 (5 bases). V was shortened by 7 bases and J by 0 bases, with 21 bases between the two germline ends. Germline V gene data show CDR1 as LNHDA and CDR2 as SQIVND (reference sequence). This CDR3 has 17 amino acids. The CDR3: CASNDPGPGGMNTEAFF. The CDR3 nucleotides are TGTGCCAGTAACGACCCGGGCCCTGGGGGTATGAACACTGAAGCTTTCTTT.